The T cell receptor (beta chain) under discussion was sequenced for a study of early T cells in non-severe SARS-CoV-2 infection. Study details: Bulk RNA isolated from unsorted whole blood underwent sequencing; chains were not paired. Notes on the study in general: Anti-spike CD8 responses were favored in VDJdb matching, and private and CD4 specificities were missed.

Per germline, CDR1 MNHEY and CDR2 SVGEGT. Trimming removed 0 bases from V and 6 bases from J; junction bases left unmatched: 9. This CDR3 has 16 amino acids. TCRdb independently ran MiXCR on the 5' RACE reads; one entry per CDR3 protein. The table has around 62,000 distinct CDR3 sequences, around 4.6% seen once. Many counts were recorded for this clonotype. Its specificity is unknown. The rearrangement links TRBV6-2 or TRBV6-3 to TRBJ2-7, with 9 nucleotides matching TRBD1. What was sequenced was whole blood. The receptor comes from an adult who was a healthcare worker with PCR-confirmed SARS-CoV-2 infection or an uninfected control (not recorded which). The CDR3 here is CASSYSPRTGVIEQYF. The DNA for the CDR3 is TGTGCCAGCAGTTACTCGCCCCGGACAGGGGTTATCGAGCAGTACTTC.